The clone carrying this TCR beta chain was recorded many times. Its matching antigen is unknown. Amplification targeted TCR beta CDR3 regions from RNA transcripts. During a first-round RT-PCR of the TCR CDR3, the HTBI primer set was used. A single record per CDR3 protein comes from TCRdb applying MiXCR to the multiplex PCR reads. Here the sample spans approximately 690,000 distinct CDR3 sequences, 14% being singletons. Ophthalmopathy cases met thresholds of Clinical Activity Score at least 3, NOSPECS grade at least 4 and duration under 3 months. The CDR3 totals 13 residues. In germline, CDR1 is DFQATT, CDR2 SNEGSKA (reference sequence). V gave up 6 bases and J gave up 2 bases; unmatched junction bases: 6. This specimen belongs to a study of T cells in Graves' hyperthyroidism and ophthalmopathy. Study at large: The blood sample was taken at first diagnosis, before treatment began.

Study results and limitations: Classification by a 13 V-J model distinguished ophthalmopathy from stable hyperthyroidism.

Material: blood. This sequence joins TRBV20-1 and TRBJ1-2; 7 nucleotides line up with TRBD1. This clonotype originated in a woman between 45 and 65 years old with Graves' ophthalmopathy. The CDR3 loop reads CSAPGTENYGYTF. The CDR3 nucleotides read TGCAGTGCGCCCGGGACAGAAAACTATGGCTACACCTTC.